This entry is about one TCR beta chain. Antigen unknown. From the 5' RACE reads, TCRdb called clonotypes with MiXCR, one entry per CDR3 protein. Among about 390,000 distinct CDR3 sequences listed, approximately 15% were seen once. Trimming stripped 4 bases from V and 4 bases from J, with 4 bases between. Germline V gene lookup returns CDR1 SQVTM and CDR2 ANQGSEA. The CDR3 runs to 10 residues. The data stem from a study of T-cell memory formation after mild COVID-19. General study points: Clones that contracted from day 15 to 85 were balanced CD4/CD8, while later expanders leaned CD4+. Pre-infection memory harbored some responding clones, suggesting cross-reactive memory joined. Researchers report contracting CD4+ clones mostly in CM and EM, with CD8+ clones in EMRA.

This TCR was sampled from a man aged 18 to 29 who had mild COVID-19 (a few samples of this study predate the infection). Cell type and time point are not known. Sequenced: PBMCs or a T cell subset sorted from them (not recorded which). The rearrangement joins TRBV29-1 to TRBJ2-5; no reliable D call. CDR3 nucleotides: TGCAGCGTTGCCCGAGAGACCCAGTACTTC. It yields the protein CSVARETQYF.